These 19 T cell receptor beta chains came from one sample sequenced in a study of cytomegalovirus exposure and HLA in healthy donors. The PCR used 60 Vbeta and 13 Jbeta primers. Sequencing was performed with immunoSEQ multiplex PCR; in TCRdb, only in-frame clones are kept and a portion is missing. The sample carries about 180,000 clones, about four fifths recorded once. Material for sequencing was PBMCs. These receptors all stem from a woman in her twenties or thirties in good health and CMV-seronegative.

J is TRBJ2-5 and V is TRBV5-5, with a possible D match to TRBD2 (6 bases). The germline V gene encodes CDR1 SGHKS and CDR2 YYEKEE (reference sequence). The CDR3 length is 14 residues. The germline V and J ends were trimmed by 4 bases and 4 bases, with 14 bases remaining between them. The CDR3, as DNA: TGTGCCAGCAGCCCGGGGGAGTTTCGAGAGACCCAGTACTTC. This encodes CASSPGEFRETQYF.

This chain connects TRBV30 to TRBJ1-6; D might be TRBD1 (6 bases). The germline gives CDR1 GTSNPN, CDR2 SVGIG (reference sequence). The CDR3 sequence is 13 residues long. The V gene lost 3 bases and the J gene lost 6 bases, with 9 bases spanning the gap. DNA of the CDR3: TGTGCCTGGAGCGGACAGACTAATTCACCCCTCCACTTT. Translation gives CAWSGQTNSPLHF.

The rearrangement links TRBV19 to TRBJ1-1; D is ambiguous. There are 12 residues in the CDR3. The V end was cut by 3 bases, the J end by 6 bases, with 8 bases between. Germline loops: CDR1 LNHDA, CDR2 SQIVND (reference sequence). The CDR3 reads CASSMSGSEAFF. Here the CDR3 DNA reads TGTGCCAGTAGTATGAGCGGGTCTGAAGCTTTCTTT.

This chain connects TRBV7-9 to TRBJ1-1; perhaps TRBD1 as D (5 bases). The V end was cut by 4 bases, the J end by 2 bases, with 11 bases between. Germline values: CDR1 SEHNR, CDR2 FQNEAQ (reference sequence). This CDR3 comprises 14 residues. CDR3 amino acids: CASSYGGSNTEAFF. The CDR3 DNA follows: TGTGCCAGCAGCTACGGGGGATCCAACACTGAAGCTTTCTTT.

V is TRBV9 and J is TRBJ2-7; unclear D gene. This CDR3 region has 13 residues. Germline-derived CDR1 and CDR2 are SGDLS and YYNGEE. The V end lost 3 bases, the J end lost 5 bases, and 12 bases lay between the germline ends. CDR3 bases: TGTGCCAGCAGCGGTTTTGCGAGCGACGAGCAGTACTTC. Its translation is CASSGFASDEQYF.

V gene TRBV29-1 combines with J gene TRBJ2-5, with D uncertain. V lost 4 bases and J lost 2, with 8 bases in between. The CDR3 spans 12 residues. CDR1 and CDR2 from the germline V gene are SQVTM and ANQGSEA. This CDR3 reads CSVVLVQETQYF. DNA for the CDR3: TGCAGCGTTGTGCTAGTTCAAGAGACCCAGTACTTC.

This clone was detected a few times. The chain is built from TRBV29-1 and TRBJ2-3, with TRBD1 matching 10 bases. CDR1 and CDR2 (germline): SQVTM, ANQGSEA. The CDR3 spans 18 residues. Trimming at V came to 6 bases and at J to 3 bases, leaving 18 bases not matched to a gene. CDR3 amino acids: CSVQRGLGQGGFTDTQYF. The CDR3 bases are TGCAGCGTCCAACGAGGGTTAGGACAGGGGGGCTTTACAGATACGCAGTATTTT.

A single count supports this clone. The chain has TRBV18 and TRBJ1-2, with 11 bases matching TRBD1. V was clipped by 3 bases and J by 4 bases; unmatched bases: 10. The germline V gene has CDR1 KGHSH and CDR2 LQKENI. CDR3 size: 17 residues. CDR3 sequence: CASSPRTGGEGGYGYTF. The CDR3 DNA reads as TGTGCCAGCTCACCGCGGACAGGGGGCGAGGGTGGCTATGGCTACACCTTC. The whole variable domain, filled in from reference TRBV18 and TRBJ1-2, reads NAGVMQNPRHLVRRRGQEARLRCSPMKGHSHVYWYRQLPEEGLKFMVYLQKENIIDESGMPKERFSAEFPKEGPSILRIQQVVRGDSAAYFCASSPRTGGEGGYGYTFGSGTRLTVV.

CDR3 residues: CASSNTGGEQYF. The CDR3 DNA reads as TGTGCCAGCAGCAACACAGGGGGCGAGCAGTACTTC. The J gene is TRBJ2-7, the V gene TRBV6-5; TRBD1 matches at 8 bases. Looked up from germline, CDR1 is MNHEY and CDR2 is SVGAGI. The V gene end was trimmed by 6 bases and the J gene end by 6 bases; junction bases not matched to a gene: 4. There are 12 residues in the CDR3.

This clone turned up a few times. The chain links TRBV5-6 to TRBJ1-1, with a possible D match to TRBD1 (6 bases). With 1 base removed from V and 4 bases from J, the gap between germline ends came to 11 bases. The CDR3 covers 14 residues. CDR1 and CDR2 (germline): SGHDT, YYEEEE. The CDR3 DNA is TGTGCCAGCAGCTTGAGGGGAGGGGGCACTGAAGCTTTCTTT. Its translation: CASSLRGGGTEAFF.

J is TRBJ1-1 and V is TRBV29-1; the match to TRBD1 covers 9 bases. The germline V gene has CDR1 SQVTM and CDR2 ANQGSEA. V was pared by 7 bases and J by 5 bases, with 5 bases of the junction left unmatched. The CDR3 consists of 12 residues. The CDR3 coding sequence is TGCAGCGCCTTGACAGGGGGTACTGAAGCTTTCTTT. It codes for CSALTGGTEAFF.

This rearrangement joins TRBV25-1 to TRBJ1-4, with D unclear. This CDR3 is built from 16 residues. Trimming removed 6 bases at V and 4 bases at J, with 18 bases between. CDR1 and CDR2 from the germline V gene are MGHDK and SYGVNS. CDR3 amino acids: CASRPPSASLNEKLFF. The CDR3 DNA sequence: TGTGCCAGCAGGCCCCCGTCAGCGTCCCTTAATGAAAAACTGTTTTTT.

This clone showed up just once. The CDR3 sequence: CASSFWPRTSAGELFF. CDR3 DNA: TGCGCCAGCAGCTTCTGGCCTCGGACTAGCGCCGGGGAGCTGTTTTTT. The V call is TRBV5-1, the J call TRBJ2-2; 9 nucleotides agree with TRBD2. V lost 2 bases, J lost 6 bases, and 8 bases stayed unmatched. This CDR3 region has 16 residues. CDR1 and CDR2 from the germline V gene are SGHRS and YFSETQ.

This chain joins TRBV28 and TRBJ1-5; 10 bases align to TRBD1. Losses at the gene ends were 6 bases for V and 10 bases for J; bases not matched to a gene: 9. The CDR3 has 14 amino acids. CDR1 and CDR2 (germline): MDHEN, SYDVKM. In DNA form, the CDR3 reads TGTGCCAGCAGCTCCGGGACAGGGGTATTTCCCCAGCATTTT. Its translation is CASSSGTGVFPQHF.

The V gene is TRBV5-4, the J gene TRBJ2-5; 10 bases map to TRBD2. With 3 bases clipped from V and 5 bases from J, the junction kept 7 bases outside the gene matches. Germline V gene lookup returns CDR1 SGHNT and CDR2 YYREEE (reference sequence). There are 15 residues in the CDR3. The CDR3 sequence is CASSSVAGGMETQYF. The CDR3 bases are TGTGCCAGCAGCTCTGTAGCGGGGGGCATGGAGACCCAGTACTTC.

The chain employs TRBV10-1 and TRBJ1-5, with TRBD1 matching 9 bases. The CDR3 is 15 residues long. The V gene end was trimmed by 0 bases and the J gene end by 6 bases; junction bases not matched to a gene: 3. The germline V gene has CDR1 WNHNN and CDR2 SYGVQD (reference sequence). The CDR3 nucleotides read TGCGCCAGCAGTGAGTCAAGGACAGGGGCTCAGCCCCAGCATTTT. Translating it yields CASSESRTGAQPQHF.

The chain joins TRBV4-1 to TRBJ2-5; 7 bases line up with TRBD2. The J call is doubtful: the DNA matches TRBJ2-7 better. In germline, CDR1 is MGHRA, CDR2 YSYEKL. The CDR3 consists of 15 residues. The CDR3 DNA reads as TGCGCCAGCAGCCAAGTTACGGGGGGTGCTTACGAGCAGTACTTC. This encodes CASSQVTGGAYEQYF.

As regards this clone: At one end the junction does not follow the germline gene, possibly because of a read error. The chain is built from TRBV7-6 and TRBJ2-1; 12 bases agree with TRBD2. Germline loops: CDR1 SGHVS, CDR2 FNYEAQ. The CDR3 runs to 13 residues. The CDR3 DNA reads as TGTGCCAGCAGCCAACTAGCGGGGGGACCCCCGGTCTTC. Protein product: CASSQLAGGPPVF.

This clone was detected once. V usage is TRBV30 and J usage is TRBJ1-2; TRBD1 matches 7 bases. V lost 1 base and J lost 8; bases outside the gene matches: 10. Per germline, CDR1 GTSNPN and CDR2 SVGIG (reference sequence). CDR3 size: 14 residues. The CDR3 region has the DNA TGTGCCTGGAGTGCCCTCGACAGGGCGGGCGGCTACACCTTC. Encoded protein: CAWSALDRAGGYTF.